The 2 T cell receptor beta chains given below trace back to one sample, sequenced in a study of T cell changes during pregnancy in multiple sclerosis. Clones were read by immunoSEQ multiplex PCR, and TCRdb kept only the in-frame ones, dropping some. Here the sample spans tens of thousands of clones, 89% being singletons. The sequencing used CD8+ T cells from peripheral blood mononuclear cells, collected in the second trimester of pregnancy. Receptors originate from a female donor with multiple sclerosis, enrolled in a pregnancy study.

The rearrangement uses TRBV13 and TRBJ2-2, with a tentative D call TRBD2 (5 bases). Germline V lookup: CDR1 PRHDT, CDR2 FYEKMQ (reference sequence). CDR3 length: 15 amino acids. Trimming stripped 0 bases from V and 3 bases from J, with 8 bases between. Here the CDR3 DNA reads TGTGCCAGCAGCTTAGGCCGAGGGCACACCGGGGAGCTGTTTTTT. It encodes CASSLGRGHTGELFF.

This clone came up once. The chain links TRBV10-3 to TRBJ2-3, with TRBD1 as a possible D gene (5 bases). The V and J ends lost 3 bases and 1 base respectively, with 17 bases between them. Germline lookup yields CDR1 ENHRY and CDR2 SYGVKD. This CDR3 has 17 amino acids. The CDR3 DNA is TGTGCCATCAGTGAAGGGGTGAGGCCCGCAGGCACAGATACGCAGTATTTT. It specifies CAISEGVRPAGTDTQYF.